The present T cell receptor (beta chain) was sequenced within a study of early T cells in non-severe SARS-CoV-2 infection. In the study overall: Alpha and beta chains were unpaired, from unsorted whole-blood bulk RNA. Study-wide results and limits: There was a bias toward anti-spike CD8 responses in VDJdb matching, which missed private and CD4 specificities.

The ends lost 3 bases at V and 5 bases at J; junction bases unmatched: 2. Germline CDR1 reads SGHAT; CDR2 reads FQNNGV. The CDR3 consists of 14 residues. Attachment of unique molecular identifiers to individual cDNA molecules was performed. TCRdb fed the 5' RACE reads into MiXCR, producing one record per CDR3 protein. The sample includes tens of thousands of distinct CDR3 sequences, roughly 10% seen only once; the top ten take around 5.8%. This clonotype was counted only a few times. Its antigen is not identified. Sequencing used whole blood. V is TRBV11-2 and J is TRBJ2-5, with TRBD1 matching over 11 bases. The clonotype comes from an adult who was a healthcare worker with PCR-confirmed SARS-CoV-2 infection or an uninfected control (not recorded which). CDR3 nucleotides: TGTGCCAGCAGCTTGGGACAGGGGGTTGAGACCCAGTACTTC. This codes for CASSLGQGVETQYF.